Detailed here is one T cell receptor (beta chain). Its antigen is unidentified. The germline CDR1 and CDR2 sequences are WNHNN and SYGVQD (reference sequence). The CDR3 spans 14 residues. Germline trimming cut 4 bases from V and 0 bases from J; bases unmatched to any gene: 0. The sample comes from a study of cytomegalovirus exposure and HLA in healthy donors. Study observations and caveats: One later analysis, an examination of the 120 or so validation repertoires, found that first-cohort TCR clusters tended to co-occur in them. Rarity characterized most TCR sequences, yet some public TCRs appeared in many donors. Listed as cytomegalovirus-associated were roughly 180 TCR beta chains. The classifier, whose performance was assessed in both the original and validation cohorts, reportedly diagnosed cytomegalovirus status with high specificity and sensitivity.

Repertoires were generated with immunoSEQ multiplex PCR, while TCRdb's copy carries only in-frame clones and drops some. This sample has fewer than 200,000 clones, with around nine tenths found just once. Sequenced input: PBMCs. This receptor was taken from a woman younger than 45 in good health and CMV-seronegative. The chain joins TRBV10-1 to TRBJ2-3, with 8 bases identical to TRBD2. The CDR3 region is CASSGGGSTDTQYF. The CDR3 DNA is TGCGCCAGCAGTGGCGGGGGGAGCACAGATACGCAGTATTTT.